The clone carrying this TCR beta chain has a handful of counts. Antigen unknown. The data are from a study of cytomegalovirus exposure and HLA in healthy donors. Study-wide background: Drawn from HLA-typed donors, approximately 85 million unique TCRs were held in an early data release. Findings and limits, study-wide: The HLA-A and HLA-B alleles of most subjects were reportedly predicted accurately from TCR beta sequences. A later analysis showed HLA-associated TCR beta chains outstripping equally common others in clonal expansion. A prior analysis recorded that most TCR beta V segments were productive about 87% or about 30% of the time.

PCR primers comprised 60 Vbeta and 13 Jbeta primers. Libraries were prepared by immunoSEQ multiplex PCR; TCRdb keeps only in-frame clonotypes and omits some of them. The sample yields about 130,000 clones, roughly 78% seen once. Germline-derived CDR1 and CDR2 are SGHDT and YYEEEE. The CDR3 extends over 14 amino acids. V lost 6 bases, J lost 5 bases, and 18 bases lay in between. The rearrangement joins TRBV5-6 to TRBJ2-7; tentative D call: TRBD1 (6 bases). The TCR originated in a man younger than 40 in good health. Sequences were obtained from PBMCs. CDR3 bases: TGTGCCAGCACCCCGAGGTGGGGGCGTGACGAGCAGTACTTC. It is translated as CASTPRWGRDEQYF. The variable domain in full, with the rest retrieved from reference TRBV5-6 and TRBJ2-7, is DAGVTQSPTHLIKTRGQQVTLRCSPKSGHDTVSWYQQALGQGPQFIFQYYEEEERQRGNFPDRFSGHQFPNYSSELNVNALLLGDSALYLCASTPRWGRDEQYFGPGTRLTVT.